This T cell receptor beta chain was identified in a study of CD8+ T cells in alopecia areata. Regarding the study as a whole: Scalp lesions, especially in alopecia totalis/universalis, had higher clonality than normal scalp.

As concerns this clone: Antigen unknown.

From alopecia areata patients, lesional scalp punch biopsies and peripheral blood were collected. Sequencing relied on a cDNA template that was reverse transcribed from extracted RNA. Assay: immunoSEQ multiplex PCR; the TCRdb copy retains only in-frame clones and omits some. Of 130,000 to 150,000 clones in the sample, around 47% are singletons; the top ten hold around 7%. The sequenced sample was CD4+ T cells sorted from blood. The receptor's source is a human donor with alopecia areata.

The CDR3, as DNA: TGTGCCAGTAGTGGCATCGGGGAGACCCAGTACTTC. It specifies CASSGIGETQYF. This chain links TRBV19 with TRBJ2-5; D is undetermined. The CDR3 is made up of 12 amino acids. Germline CDR1 reads LNHDA; CDR2 reads SQIVND (reference sequence). V was cut by 5 bases and J by 5 bases, with 9 bases left in between.